Each of the 29 T cell receptor beta chains below was sequenced from the same sample in a study of cytomegalovirus exposure and HLA in healthy donors. The PCR contained 60 Vbeta and 13 Jbeta primers. Clones were read by immunoSEQ multiplex PCR, and TCRdb kept only the in-frame ones, dropping some. The data contain more than 85,000 clones, less than 85% of them seen just once; the ten biggest clones take up 2.6%. Sample: PBMCs. The source is a man aged 35-49 years in good health and CMV-seronegative.

The genes are TRBV7-2 and TRBJ1-6; D gene uncertain. The V end was cut by 7 bases, the J end by 8 bases, with 15 bases between. Germline V gene data show CDR1 as SGHTA and CDR2 as FQGNSA. The CDR3 covers 14 residues. The CDR3 protein is CASTLAGLYSPLHF. The CDR3 coding sequence is TGTGCCAGCACACTGGCAGGCCTCTATTCACCCCTCCACTTT.

The V call is TRBV7-3, the J call TRBJ2-7; 7 bases are a match to TRBD1. The ends lost 4 bases at V and 0 bases at J; junction bases unmatched: 0. Germline V gene lookup returns CDR1 SGHTA and CDR2 FQGTGA. There are 13 residues in the CDR3. In DNA, the CDR3 is TGTGCCAGCAGCTCAGGGGGCTCCTACGAGCAGTACTTC. It translates to CASSSGGSYEQYF.

The rearrangement joins TRBV27 to TRBJ2-3; 9 bases are shared with TRBD2. Germline loops: CDR1 MNHEY, CDR2 SMNVEV (reference sequence). CDR3 length: 15 residues. J was trimmed by 5 bases and V by 2 bases; bases with no gene match: 5. CDR3 amino acids: CASSLGLAGLDTQYF. The CDR3 region has the DNA TGTGCCAGCAGTTTAGGGCTAGCGGGGTTAGATACGCAGTATTTT.

This rearrangement joins TRBV4-1 to TRBJ1-6, with D tentatively TRBD1 (5 bases). Trimming pared 1 base from V and 7 bases from J, leaving 17 bases between. Looked up from germline, CDR1 is MGHRA and CDR2 is YSYEKL. The CDR3 runs 17 residues. CDR3 nucleotides: TGCGCCAGCAGCCAAGGGGGGGGTCAAGCCTCCAATTCACCCCTCCACTTT. Protein product: CASSQGGGQASNSPLHF.

The chain joins TRBV6-5 to TRBJ2-5, with TRBD1 matching over 7 bases. Germline CDR1 reads MNHEY; CDR2 reads SVGAGI. After removal of 6 bases from V and 0 bases from J, the junction contained 4 bases not matched to a gene. The CDR3 covers 14 residues. The CDR3: CASRHRGYQETQYF. In nucleotides, the CDR3 is TGTGCCAGCAGGCACAGGGGTTACCAAGAGACCCAGTACTTC.

The gene calls are TRBV2 and TRBJ2-2; no clear D. Germline values: CDR1 SNHLY, CDR2 FYNNEI. Trimming stripped 4 bases from V and 7 bases from J, with 10 bases between. This CDR3 comprises 13 residues. The DNA for the CDR3 is TGTGCCAGCAGTGGGCAGTCTGGCGGGGAGCTGTTTTTT. Its protein product is CASSGQSGGELFF. The full variable domain, with the rest looked up from reference TRBV2 and TRBJ2-2, is EPEVTQTPSHQVTQMGQEVILRCVPISNHLYFYWYRQILGQKVEFLVSFYNNEISEKSEIFDDQFSVERPDGSNFTLKIRSTKLEDSAMYFCASSGQSGGELFFGEGSRLTVL.

The rearrangement uses TRBV5-6 and TRBJ1-2; 7 bases line up with TRBD1. The CDR3 length is 15 residues. J was trimmed by 2 bases and V by 4 bases; bases with no gene match: 8. Germline CDR1 and CDR2: SGHDT and YYEEEE. This CDR3 reads CASSPWSGGNYGYTF. DNA for the CDR3: TGTGCCAGCAGCCCTTGGTCAGGGGGGAACTATGGCTACACCTTC.

The V and J genes are TRBV4-1 and TRBJ1-2, with D uncertain. The V and J ends lost 0 bases and 1 base respectively, with 9 bases between them. Germline V CDR1 and CDR2: MGHRA, YSYEKL. This CDR3 has 15 residues. CDR3 in DNA: TGCGCCAGCAGCCAAGAGGCGGGATTTAACTATGGCTACACCTTC. Its protein product is CASSQEAGFNYGYTF.

V is TRBV6-1 and J is TRBJ1-4; D is possibly TRBD1 (6 bases). This CDR3 has 15 residues. Germline-derived CDR1 and CDR2 are MNHNS and SASEGT. The V end lost 6 bases, the J end lost 2 bases, and 13 bases lay between the germline ends. The CDR3 DNA follows: TGTGCCAGCAGCGGTAGACAGGTCACTAATGAAAAACTGTTTTTT. Amino acid sequence: CASSGRQVTNEKLFF.

V usage is TRBV7-3 and J usage is TRBJ2-3, with D possibly TRBD2 on 5 matching bases. Germline-derived CDR1 and CDR2 are SGHTA and FQGTGA. This CDR3 has 14 amino acids. V was clipped by 5 bases and J by 3 bases, with 12 bases between them. CDR3 DNA sequence: TGTGCCAGCAGCCCCGGACTGCAAACAGATACGCAGTATTTT. This gives the protein CASSPGLQTDTQYF. The entire variable domain, with the rest obtained from reference TRBV7-3 and TRBJ2-3, is as follows: GAGVSQTPSNKVTEKGKYVELRCDPISGHTALYWYRQSLGQGPEFLIYFQGTGAADDSGLPNDRFFAVRPEGSVSTLKIQRTERGDSAVYLCASSPGLQTDTQYFGPGTRLTVL.

The CDR3 DNA reads as TGTGCCAGCGGTCGAGCGGGGGGGTTCACAGATACGCAGTATTTT. This translates into CASGRAGGFTDTQYF. The chain has TRBV7-3 and TRBJ2-3; TRBD2 aligns across 10 bases. J lost 2 bases, V lost 8 bases, and 7 bases had no gene match. Germline V lookup: CDR1 SGHTA, CDR2 FQGTGA. The CDR3 extends over 15 amino acids.

DNA for the CDR3: TGTGCCAGCAGTTCGCTCGGGGGGGCTGAGGAGCAGTACTTC. This sequence encodes CASSSLGGAEEQYF. The chain has TRBV27 and TRBJ2-7, with 8 bases that match TRBD2. The CDR3 is 14 amino acids. Germline assignment: CDR1 MNHEY and CDR2 SMNVEV (reference sequence). V was clipped by 4 bases and J by 7 bases; unmatched bases: 9.

This clone has a single count. The chain links TRBV5-1 to TRBJ1-2; 7 bases fit TRBD1. The germline V gene has CDR1 SGHRS and CDR2 YFSETQ. The CDR3 length is 14 residues. V lost 0 bases, J lost 8 bases, and 7 bases stayed unmatched. The CDR3 reads CASSLAGDSSGYTF. The CDR3 DNA reads TGCGCCAGCAGCTTGGCGGGGGACAGTTCAGGCTACACCTTC.

The CDR3 here is CASSEVREGGYTF. CDR3 in DNA: TGTGCCAGCAGTGAAGTCAGGGAGGGTGGCTACACCTTC. The chain employs TRBV2 and TRBJ1-2, with D perhaps matching TRBD1 (5 bases). Trimming cost V 1 base and J 7 bases, with 10 bases left between them. The CDR3 covers 13 residues. Germline V lookup: CDR1 SNHLY, CDR2 FYNNEI.

Only one count was recorded for this clone. The genes are TRBV29-1 and TRBJ1-1; TRBD1 might be the D (5 bases). Germline loops: CDR1 SQVTM, CDR2 ANQGSEA. Trimming left V 3 bases short and J 6 bases short, with 11 bases between. The CDR3 consists of 12 residues. Written as DNA, the CDR3 is TGCAGCGTTGAGGAGGGGATGGCTGAAGCTTTCTTT. Translated: CSVEEGMAEAFF.

This chain connects TRBV10-3 to TRBJ1-2, with TRBD1 identical over 11 bases. The CDR3 covers 15 residues. The ends lost 2 bases at V and 2 bases at J; junction bases unmatched: 1. Germline V gives CDR1 ENHRY, CDR2 SYGVKD. CDR3: CAISEGDRGNYGYTF. For the CDR3, the DNA is TGTGCCATCAGTGAGGGGGACAGGGGGAACTATGGCTACACCTTC.

This rearrangement joins TRBV10-3 to TRBJ2-3, with a tentative D call TRBD2 (5 bases). The CDR3 runs 11 residues. The germline V gene has CDR1 ENHRY and CDR2 SYGVKD. Trimming left V 6 bases short and J 4 bases short, with 5 bases between. CDR3 sequence reads: CAISGADTQYF. The DNA for the CDR3 is TGTGCCATCAGCGGGGCAGATACGCAGTATTTT.

The rearrangement links TRBV27 to TRBJ1-6; weak D call: TRBD1 (6 bases). With 0 bases removed from V and 13 bases from J, the gap between germline ends came to 16 bases. CDR1 is MNHEY and CDR2 is SMNVEV in the germline V gene (reference sequence). The CDR3 covers 15 residues. CDR3 coding DNA: TGTGCCAGCAGTTTATCCGGGACAAATGTGGGGCCCCTCCACTTT. This codes for CASSLSGTNVGPLHF.

This sequence joins TRBV5-4 and TRBJ1-1; D remains ambiguous. The CDR3 has 13 amino acids. From germline, CDR1 is SGHNT and CDR2 YYREEE (reference sequence). Trimming pared 4 bases from V and 5 bases from J, leaving 12 bases between. As DNA, the CDR3 is TGTGCCAGCAGCCTGGAGGGAGGGACTGAAGCTTTCTTT. Protein sequence: CASSLEGGTEAFF.

The CDR3 DNA follows: TGTGCCAGCAGTGTCGGGACAGGGACTGAAGCTTTCTTT. Translation gives CASSVGTGTEAFF. The V call is TRBV2, the J call TRBJ1-1; 9 bases are shared with TRBD1. V lost 4 bases to trimming and J lost 5 bases; unmatched junction nucleotides: 2. The CDR3 extends over 13 amino acids. Per germline, CDR1 SNHLY and CDR2 FYNNEI.

J is TRBJ2-7 and V is TRBV29-1; D may be TRBD2 (5 bases). The germline V gene encodes CDR1 SQVTM and CDR2 ANQGSEA. V was cut by 5 bases and J by 6 bases, with 11 bases left in between. The CDR3 is made up of 11 amino acids. The CDR3 is CSVPGNREQYF. The CDR3 DNA is TGCAGCGTTCCGGGAAACCGCGAGCAGTACTTC.

This chain connects TRBV11-2 to TRBJ2-3; a possible D gene is TRBD2 (6 bases). Germline V gives CDR1 SGHAT, CDR2 FQNNGV. CDR3 length equals 14 residues. Trimming pared 6 bases from V and 6 bases from J, leaving 16 bases between. CDR3 in DNA: TGTGCCAGCAGTCCGGGACTCCGATCGGATACGCAGTATTTT. Protein sequence: CASSPGLRSDTQYF.

This clone occurred a few times. V and J are TRBV5-1 and TRBJ1-6; tentative D call: TRBD1 (6 bases). The V end was cut by 0 bases, the J end by 13 bases, with 17 bases between. The CDR3 contains 15 residues. CDR1 SGHRS and CDR2 YFSETQ come from the germline V gene. CDR3 DNA sequence: TGCGCCAGCAGCTTGGCCGGGGGGACACAAGAGCCCCTCCACTTT. As protein: CASSLAGGTQEPLHF.

The V call is TRBV5-4, the J call TRBJ2-1; TRBD2 might be the D (6 bases). Trimming removed 4 bases at V and 5 bases at J, with 13 bases between. Germline V CDR1 and CDR2: SGHNT, YYREEE (reference sequence). The CDR3 totals 14 residues. For the CDR3, the DNA is TGTGCCAGCAGCCCTCTGGGAGGAGACAATGAGCAGTTCTTC. It translates to CASSPLGGDNEQFF. The complete variable domain, with remaining parts taken from reference TRBV5-4 and TRBJ2-1, reads ETGVTQSPTHLIKTRGQQVTLRCSSQSGHNTVSWYQQALGQGPQFIFQYYREEENGRGNFPPRFSGLQFPNYSSELNVNALELDDSALYLCASSPLGGDNEQFFGPGTRLTVL.

This chain uses TRBV29-1 with TRBJ2-1, with TRBD2 identical over 15 bases. Germline trimming cut 7 bases from V and 7 bases from J; bases unmatched to any gene: 8. This CDR3 is 15 amino acids long. Per the germline V gene, CDR1 is SQVTM and CDR2 is ANQGSEA. The chain's CDR3 is CSGGLAGGLGNEQFF. In nucleotides, the CDR3 is TGCAGCGGGGGACTAGCGGGGGGCCTGGGGAATGAGCAGTTCTTC.

This clone was recorded only once. The rearrangement links TRBV9 to TRBJ1-1; TRBD1 aligns across 8 bases. The junction had 13 bases not matched to a gene; V was cut back by 0 bases and J by 0 bases. The CDR3 extends over 19 amino acids. Germline assignment: CDR1 SGDLS and CDR2 YYNGEE. CDR3 region: CASSVGALDRALMNTEAFF. The CDR3 DNA is TGTGCCAGCAGCGTAGGGGCTTTGGACAGGGCCCTCATGAACACTGAAGCTTTCTTT.

This chain links TRBV7-2 with TRBJ1-2, with a possible D match to TRBD1 (6 bases). Germline assignment: CDR1 SGHTA and CDR2 FQGNSA. This CDR3 has 14 residues. Trimming removed 4 bases from V and 4 bases from J, with 13 bases in between. The CDR3 region has the DNA TGTGCCAGCAGCTCTGGACAGAGGACCTATGGCTACACCTTC. It translates to CASSSGQRTYGYTF. Full variable domain (remainder filled in from reference TRBV7-2 and TRBJ1-2): GAGVSQSPSNKVTEKGKDVELRCDPISGHTALYWYRQSLGQGLEFLIYFQGNSAPDKSGLPSDRFSAERTGGSVSTLTIQRTQQEDSAVYLCASSSGQRTYGYTFGSGTRLTVV.

This clone was recorded only once. One junction end disagrees with the germline gene, perhaps due to a read error. The chain links TRBV27 to TRBJ2-3; D not resolved. Germline V CDR1 and CDR2: MNHEY, SMNVEV (reference sequence). The CDR3 extends over 13 amino acids. The CDR3 reads CAGSLERTDTQYF. DNA for the CDR3: TGTGCCGGCAGTTTAGAGCGCACAGATACGCAGTATTTT.

The chain couples TRBV7-8 to TRBJ1-1, with a weak D call TRBD1 (6 bases). Germline values: CDR1 SGHVS, CDR2 FQNEAQ. The CDR3 totals 15 residues. V was trimmed by 5 bases and J by 5 bases, leaving 18 bases between them. This CDR3 reads CASSLGLQGQTEAFF. The CDR3 DNA reads TGTGCCAGCAGCCTAGGACTACAGGGTCAGACTGAAGCTTTCTTT.